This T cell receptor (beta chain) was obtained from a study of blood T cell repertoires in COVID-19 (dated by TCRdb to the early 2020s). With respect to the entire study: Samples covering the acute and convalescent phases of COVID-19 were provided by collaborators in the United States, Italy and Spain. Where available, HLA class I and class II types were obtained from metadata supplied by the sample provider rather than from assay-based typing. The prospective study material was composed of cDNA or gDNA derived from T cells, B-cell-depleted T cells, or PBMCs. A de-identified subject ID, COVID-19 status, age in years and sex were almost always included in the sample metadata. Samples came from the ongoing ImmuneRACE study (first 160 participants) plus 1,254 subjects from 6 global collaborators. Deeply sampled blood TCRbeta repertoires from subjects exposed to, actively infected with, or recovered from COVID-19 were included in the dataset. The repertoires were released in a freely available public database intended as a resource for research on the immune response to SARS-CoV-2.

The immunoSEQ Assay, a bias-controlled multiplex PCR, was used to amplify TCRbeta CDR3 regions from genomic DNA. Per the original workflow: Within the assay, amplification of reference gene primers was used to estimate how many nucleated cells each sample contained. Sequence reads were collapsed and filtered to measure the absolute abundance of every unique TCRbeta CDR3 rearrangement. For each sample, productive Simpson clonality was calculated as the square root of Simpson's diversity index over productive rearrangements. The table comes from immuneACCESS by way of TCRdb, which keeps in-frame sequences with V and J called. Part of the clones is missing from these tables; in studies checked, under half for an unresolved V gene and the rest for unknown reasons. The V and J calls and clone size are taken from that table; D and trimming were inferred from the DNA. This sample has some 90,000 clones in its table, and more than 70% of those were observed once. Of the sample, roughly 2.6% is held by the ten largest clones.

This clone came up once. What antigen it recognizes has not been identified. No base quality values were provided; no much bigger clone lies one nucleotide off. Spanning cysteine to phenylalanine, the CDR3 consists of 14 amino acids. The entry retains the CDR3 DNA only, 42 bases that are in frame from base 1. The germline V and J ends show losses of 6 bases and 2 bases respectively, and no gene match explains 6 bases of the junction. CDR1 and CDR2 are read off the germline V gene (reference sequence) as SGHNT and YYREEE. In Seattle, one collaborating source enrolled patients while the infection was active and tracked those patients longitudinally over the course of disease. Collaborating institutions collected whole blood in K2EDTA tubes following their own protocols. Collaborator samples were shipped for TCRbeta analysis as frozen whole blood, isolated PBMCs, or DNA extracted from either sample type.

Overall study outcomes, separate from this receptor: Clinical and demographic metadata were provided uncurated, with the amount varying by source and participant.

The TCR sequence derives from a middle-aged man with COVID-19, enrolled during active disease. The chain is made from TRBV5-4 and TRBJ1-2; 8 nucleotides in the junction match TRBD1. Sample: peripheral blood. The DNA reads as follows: TGTGCCAGCACCAGGGACAGGTCCAACTATGGCTACACCTTC. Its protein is CASTRDRSNYGYTF.